The table lists the clone carrying this TCR beta chain with many counts. The target antigen is unknown. As TCR cDNA was made by 5'RACE template switching, a universal primer site and UMIs were added. One entry per CDR3 protein, called by TCRdb with MiXCR from the 5' RACE reads. The repertoire includes 620,000 or so distinct CDR3 sequences, 10% to 15% of them detected once, and about 15% sits in the top ten. This specimen comes from a study of T cells after yellow fever vaccination. Study-level points and caveats: Clonotypes found in both CD4 and CD8 compartments made up a small share. Among primary-vaccination clones, most reappeared after the booster, at approximately 97% for CD4 and roughly 90% for CD8. Faster peaking, at day 5 versus 15, marked a secondary response that was weaker.

The trim removed 6 bases at V and 1 base at J, leaving 4 bases unmatched. The CDR3 sequence is 14 residues long. CDR1 and CDR2 from the germline V gene are WSHSY and SAAADI. The gene calls are TRBV10-2 and TRBJ2-3, with 7 bases matching TRBD1. This TCR was sampled from a man aged 30-40 years who received the YFV17D yellow fever vaccine. The source material was PBMCs, sampled on the day of the yellow fever booster vaccination. CDR3 protein: CASSPGQRTDTQYF. CDR3 coding DNA: TGCGCCAGCAGCCCGGGACAGCGCACAGATACGCAGTATTTT.